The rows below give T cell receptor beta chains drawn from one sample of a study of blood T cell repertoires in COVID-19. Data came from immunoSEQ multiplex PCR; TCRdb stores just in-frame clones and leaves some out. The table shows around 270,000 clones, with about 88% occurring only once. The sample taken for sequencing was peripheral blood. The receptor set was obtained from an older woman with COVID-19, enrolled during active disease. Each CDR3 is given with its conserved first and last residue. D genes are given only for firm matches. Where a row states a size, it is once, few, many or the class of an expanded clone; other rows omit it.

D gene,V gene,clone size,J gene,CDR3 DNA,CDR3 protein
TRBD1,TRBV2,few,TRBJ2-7,TGTGCCAGCAGTGGGGCCGGTACAGGGGGCCACGAGCAGTACTTC,CASSGAGTGGHEQYF
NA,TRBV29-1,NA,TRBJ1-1,TGCAGCGTTGGATGGGGGCTCGAAGCTTTCTTT,CSVGWGLEAFF
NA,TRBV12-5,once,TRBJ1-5,TGTGCTAGTGGTTTGGGGACAGGCAATCAGCCCCAGCATTTT,CASGLGTGNQPQHF
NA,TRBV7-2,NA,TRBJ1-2,TGTGCCAGCAGCTTAGGCCAGGTTAACTATGGCTACACCTTC,CASSLGQVNYGYTF
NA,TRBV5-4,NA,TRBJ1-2,TGTGCCAGCAGCTTGGGTCAGGGTCCAGGGTCCTATGGCTACACCTTC,CASSLGQGPGSYGYTF
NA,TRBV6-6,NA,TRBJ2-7,TGTGCCAGCAGTTACTCGGCGACAACCAACGAGCAGTACTTC,CASSYSATTNEQYF
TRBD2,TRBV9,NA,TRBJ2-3,TGTGCCAGCAGCGTACTGCCGGGAGGTACAACAGATACGCAGTATTTT,CASSVLPGGTTDTQYF
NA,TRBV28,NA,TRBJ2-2,TGTGCCAGCAGGCCCGGGACACGGAACACCGGGGAGCTGTTTTTT,CASRPGTRNTGELFF
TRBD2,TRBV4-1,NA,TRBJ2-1,TGCGCCAGCAGCCAAGATCGGTCGGCTAGCGGGAGAATCGCGTCCTACAATGAGCAGTTCTTC,CASSQDRSASGRIASYNEQFF
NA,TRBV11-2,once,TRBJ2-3,TGTGCGTCCAGGGCGGCTAGCACAGATACGCAGTATTTT,CASRAASTDTQYF
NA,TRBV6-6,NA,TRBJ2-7,TGTGCCAGCAGTTACCCTGCGGATCCAGACCCCTACGAGCAGTACTTC,CASSYPADPDPYEQYF
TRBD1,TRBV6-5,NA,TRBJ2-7,TGTGCCAGCAGCCGGACAGGGGCCGAGCAGTACTTC,CASSRTGAEQYF
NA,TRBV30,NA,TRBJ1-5,TGTGCCTGGAGTGTGGGGGGGCTAAGCAATCAGCCCCAGCATTTT,CAWSVGGLSNQPQHF
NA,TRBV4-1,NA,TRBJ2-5,TGCGCCAGCAGCCAAGGACAGGTTCAAGAGACCCAGTACTTC,CASSQGQVQETQYF
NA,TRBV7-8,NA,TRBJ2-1,TGTGCCAGCAGCGAAGAGGGGAGGACCCACAATGAGCAGTTCTTC,CASSEEGRTHNEQFF
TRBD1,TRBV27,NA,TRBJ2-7,TGTGCCAGCAGCTCCGGGACAGGGGTTTTTTACGAGCAGTACTTC,CASSSGTGVFYEQYF